Below, one T cell receptor beta chain is given with its context. This specimen comes from a study of blood T cell repertoires in COVID-19. Study details: T cells, B-cell-depleted T cells, or PBMCs provided the cDNA or gDNA that served as material.

Some clones are missing from TCRdb's copy, which holds only in-frame ones; the method was immunoSEQ multiplex PCR. The table includes about 40,000 clones, around nine tenths detected once. Germline assignment: CDR1 MNHEY and CDR2 SVGAGI. Germline trimming cut 6 bases from V and 6 bases from J; bases unmatched to any gene: 5. The CDR3 spans 13 residues. The material sequenced was peripheral blood. This chain links TRBV6-5 with TRBJ2-1; 7 nucleotides agree with TRBD1. This TCR was recovered from a human donor in a cohort sampled during active COVID-19. This chain's CDR3 is CASRTGLVNEQFF. The CDR3, as DNA: TGTGCCAGCAGGACAGGGCTGGTCAATGAGCAGTTCTTC.